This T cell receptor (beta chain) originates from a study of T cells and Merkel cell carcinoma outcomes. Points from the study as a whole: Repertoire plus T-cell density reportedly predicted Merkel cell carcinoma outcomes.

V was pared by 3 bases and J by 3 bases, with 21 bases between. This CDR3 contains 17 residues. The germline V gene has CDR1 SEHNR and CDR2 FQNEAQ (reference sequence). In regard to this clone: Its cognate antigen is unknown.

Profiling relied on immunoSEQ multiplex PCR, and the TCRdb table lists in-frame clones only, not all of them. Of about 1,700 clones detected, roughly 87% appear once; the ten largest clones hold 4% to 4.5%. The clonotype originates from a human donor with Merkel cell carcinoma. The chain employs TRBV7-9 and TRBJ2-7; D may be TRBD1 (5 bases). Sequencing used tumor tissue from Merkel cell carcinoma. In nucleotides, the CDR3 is TGTGCCAGCAGCTTGGCAGGGTTAAGGGTCGAAAACTACGAGCAGTACTTC. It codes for CASSLAGLRVENYEQYF.